This TCR beta chain was identified during a study of cytomegalovirus exposure and HLA in healthy donors. Study results and limitations: Earlier analysis yielded a pattern in which most TCR beta V segments were productive about 90% or about 30% of the time.

Germline CDR1 is SGHNT and CDR2 is YYREEE (reference sequence). CDR3 length: 17 amino acids. V shed 0 bases and J 4 bases; nucleotides not matched to a gene: 10. It was with 60 Vbeta and 13 Jbeta primers that the PCR ran. The table came from immunoSEQ multiplex PCR; TCRdb's copy has only in-frame clones and leaves some out. The sample yields roughly 160,000 clones, 75% seen once. This clone showed up just once. Its target is unknown. The TCR was taken from a female donor in good health and CMV-seronegative. Sequenced sample: PBMCs. This chain links TRBV5-4 with TRBJ2-5; 9 nucleotides align to TRBD2. CDR3 nucleotides: TGTGCCAGCAGCTTGGATCAGGGTAGCGGGGGAGGAGAGACCCAGTACTTC. Amino acid sequence: CASSLDQGSGGGETQYF.